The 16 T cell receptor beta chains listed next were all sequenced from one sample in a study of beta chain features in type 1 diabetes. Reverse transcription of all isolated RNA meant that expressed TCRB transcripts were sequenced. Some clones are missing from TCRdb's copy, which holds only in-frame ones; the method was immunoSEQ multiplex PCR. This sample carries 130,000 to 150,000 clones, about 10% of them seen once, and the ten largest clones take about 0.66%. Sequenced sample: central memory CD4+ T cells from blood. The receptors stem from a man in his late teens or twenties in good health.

DNA of the CDR3: TGTGCCAGCAGTTACTCTCTCGAGGCGAGAGGCTACACCTTC. It encodes CASSYSLEARGYTF. V is TRBV6-5 and J is TRBJ1-2; D ambiguous. CDR1 is MNHEY and CDR2 is SVGAGI in the germline V gene. Trimming shortened V by 0 bases and J by 8 bases, and 13 bases separated the two germline ends. The CDR3 runs 14 residues.

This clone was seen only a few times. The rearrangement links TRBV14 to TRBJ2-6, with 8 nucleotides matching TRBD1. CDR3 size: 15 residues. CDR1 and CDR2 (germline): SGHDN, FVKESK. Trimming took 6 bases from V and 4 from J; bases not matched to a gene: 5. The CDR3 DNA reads TGTGCCAGCAGTCCGACAGGGGCCGGGGCCAACGTCCTGACTTTC. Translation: CASSPTGAGANVLTF. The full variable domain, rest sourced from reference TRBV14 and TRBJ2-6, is EAGVTQFPSHSVIEKGQTVTLRCDPISGHDNLYWYRRVMGKEIKFLLHFVKESKQDESGMPNNRFLAERTGGTYSTLKVQPAELEDSGVYFCASSPTGAGANVLTFGAGSRLTVL.

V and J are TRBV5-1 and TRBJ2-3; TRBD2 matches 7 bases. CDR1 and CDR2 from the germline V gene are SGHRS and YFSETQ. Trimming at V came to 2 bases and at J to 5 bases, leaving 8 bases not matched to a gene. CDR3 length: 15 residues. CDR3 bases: TGCGCCAGCAGCTTTGAGGGGAAGCGGGAAGATACGCAGTATTTT. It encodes CASSFEGKREDTQYF.

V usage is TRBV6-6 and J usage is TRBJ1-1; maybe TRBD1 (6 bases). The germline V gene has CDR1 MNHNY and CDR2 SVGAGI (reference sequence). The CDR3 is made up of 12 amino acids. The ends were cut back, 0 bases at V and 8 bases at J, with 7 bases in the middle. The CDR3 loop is CASSYSGQEAFF. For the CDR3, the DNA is TGTGCCAGCAGTTACTCCGGACAGGAAGCTTTCTTT.

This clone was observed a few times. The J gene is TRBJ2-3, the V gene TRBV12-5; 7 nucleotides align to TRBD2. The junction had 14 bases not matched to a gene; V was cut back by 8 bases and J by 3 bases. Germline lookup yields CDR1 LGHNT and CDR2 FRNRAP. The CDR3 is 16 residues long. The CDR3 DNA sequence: TGTGCTAGTAGTAGAGGGGCGGGGAGGGCAACAGATACGCAGTATTTT. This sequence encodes CASSRGAGRATDTQYF.

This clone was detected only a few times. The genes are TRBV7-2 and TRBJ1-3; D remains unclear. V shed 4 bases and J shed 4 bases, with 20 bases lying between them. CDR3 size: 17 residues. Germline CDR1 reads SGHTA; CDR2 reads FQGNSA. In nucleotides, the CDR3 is TGTGCCAGCAGCTCCCCCGGAGGGCGGACGGCAGGAAACACCATATATTTT. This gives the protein CASSSPGGRTAGNTIYF.

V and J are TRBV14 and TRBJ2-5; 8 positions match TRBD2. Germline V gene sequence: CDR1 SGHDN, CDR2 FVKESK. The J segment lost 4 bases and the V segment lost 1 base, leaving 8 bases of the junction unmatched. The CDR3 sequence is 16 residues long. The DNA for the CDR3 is TGTGCCAGCAGCCAAGGCACCCGGGGGGGCCGAGAGACCCAGTACTTC. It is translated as CASSQGTRGGRETQYF.

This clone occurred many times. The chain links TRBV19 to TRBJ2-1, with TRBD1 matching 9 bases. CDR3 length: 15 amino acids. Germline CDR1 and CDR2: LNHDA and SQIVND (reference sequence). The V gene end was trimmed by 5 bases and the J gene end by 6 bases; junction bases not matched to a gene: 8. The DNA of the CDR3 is TGTGCCAGTAGTCCCGGACAGGGGAGTGGCAATGAGCAGTTCTTC. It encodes CASSPGQGSGNEQFF.

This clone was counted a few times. Here the CDR3 reads CASSRGQGSQADQYF. DNA for the CDR3: TGTGCCAGCAGTCGCGGACAGGGTTCGCAAGCGGACCAGTACTTC. The chain couples TRBV7-7 to TRBJ2-5; the match to TRBD1 covers 8 bases. Unmatched junction bases numbered 16, after V lost 6 bases and J lost 10 bases. Germline V gene sequence: CDR1 SSHAT, CDR2 FNYEAQ (reference sequence). The CDR3 contains 15 residues.

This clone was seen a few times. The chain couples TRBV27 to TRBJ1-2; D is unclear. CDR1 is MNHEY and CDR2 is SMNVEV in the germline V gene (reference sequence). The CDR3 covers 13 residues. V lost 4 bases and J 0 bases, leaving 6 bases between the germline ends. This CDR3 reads CASSSPANYGYTF. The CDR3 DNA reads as TGTGCCAGCAGTTCCCCCGCTAACTATGGCTACACCTTC.

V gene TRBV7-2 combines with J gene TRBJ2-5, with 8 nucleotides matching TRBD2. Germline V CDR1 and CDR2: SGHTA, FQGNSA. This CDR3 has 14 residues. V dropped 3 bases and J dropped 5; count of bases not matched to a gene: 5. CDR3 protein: CASSLTGGGETQYF. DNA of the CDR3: TGTGCCAGCAGCTTGACCGGCGGGGGGGAGACCCAGTACTTC.

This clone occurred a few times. CDR3 DNA sequence: TGTGCCAGCTCACCTCGACAGGGGAGCAACACCGGGGAGCTGTTTTTT. Translated, it gives CASSPRQGSNTGELFF. The chain couples TRBV18 to TRBJ2-2; 8 bases map to TRBD1. V was clipped by 3 bases and J by 2 bases; unmatched bases: 5. Germline CDR1 KGHSH, CDR2 LQKENI. This CDR3 is 16 amino acids long.

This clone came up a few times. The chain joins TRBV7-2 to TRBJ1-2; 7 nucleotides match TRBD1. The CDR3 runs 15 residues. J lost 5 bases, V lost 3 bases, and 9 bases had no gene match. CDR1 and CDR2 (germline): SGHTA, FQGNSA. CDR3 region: CASSFEKGRGYGYTF. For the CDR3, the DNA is TGTGCCAGCAGCTTTGAGAAGGGCAGGGGGTATGGCTACACCTTC.

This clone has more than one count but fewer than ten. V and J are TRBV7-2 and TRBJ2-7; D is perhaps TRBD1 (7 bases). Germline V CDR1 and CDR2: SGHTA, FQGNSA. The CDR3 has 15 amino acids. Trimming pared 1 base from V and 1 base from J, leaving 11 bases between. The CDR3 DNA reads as TGTGCCAGCAGCTTAGGCGGGACAGTTTCCTACGAGCAGTACTTC. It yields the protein CASSLGGTVSYEQYF. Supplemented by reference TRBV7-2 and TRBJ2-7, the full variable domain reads GAGVSQSPSNKVTEKGKDVELRCDPISGHTALYWYRQSLGQGLEFLIYFQGNSAPDKSGLPSDRFSAERTGGSVSTLTIQRTQQEDSAVYLCASSLGGTVSYEQYFGPGTRLTVT.

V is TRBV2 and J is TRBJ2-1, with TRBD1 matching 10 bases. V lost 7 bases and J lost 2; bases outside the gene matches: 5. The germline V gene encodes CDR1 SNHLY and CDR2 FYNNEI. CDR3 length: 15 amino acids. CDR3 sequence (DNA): TGTGCCAGCAACCGGGACAGGGGCACCTACAATGAGCAGTTCTTC. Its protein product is CASNRDRGTYNEQFF.

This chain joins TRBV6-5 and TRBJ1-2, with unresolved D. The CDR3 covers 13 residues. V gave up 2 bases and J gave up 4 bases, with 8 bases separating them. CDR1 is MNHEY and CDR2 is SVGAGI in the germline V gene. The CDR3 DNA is TGTGCCAGCAGTTACAGAGAGAGCTATGGCTACACCTTC. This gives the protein CASSYRESYGYTF.